These 11 T cell receptor beta chains were all obtained from the same sample, sequenced in a study of cytomegalovirus exposure and HLA in healthy donors. PCR primers comprised 60 Vbeta and 13 Jbeta primers. TCRdb's copy holds only in-frame clones and misses some; the assay was immunoSEQ multiplex PCR. The repertoire consists of under 65,000 clones, with about four fifths occurring once and the leading ten covering 3% to 3.5%. Sample: PBMCs. These receptor sequences come from a woman aged 18-35 years in good health and CMV-seronegative.

The V and J genes are TRBV18 and TRBJ1-1; D perhaps matches TRBD1 (5 bases). Germline V gene lookup returns CDR1 KGHSH and CDR2 LQKENI. Trimming shortened V by 6 bases and J by 3 bases, and 17 bases separated the two germline ends. This CDR3 is 15 amino acids long. CDR3 amino acids: CASSLGAGVDTEAFF. In DNA, the CDR3 is TGTGCCAGCTCCCTTGGGGCGGGGGTGGACACTGAAGCTTTCTTT.

This clone was counted once. The CDR3 loop reads CASSLEPREWQFF. The CDR3 DNA follows: TGTGCCAGCAGCTTAGAACCCCGGGAATGGCAGTTCTTC. V usage is TRBV11-2 and J usage is TRBJ2-1, with D possibly matching TRBD2 (5 bases). The CDR3 contains 13 residues. V lost 0 bases, J lost 12 bases, and 12 bases lay in between. CDR1 SGHAT and CDR2 FQNNGV come from the germline V gene.

This clone has more than one count but fewer than ten. The rearrangement uses TRBV7-6 and TRBJ2-7, with 10 bases matching TRBD1. V lost 5 bases, J lost 3 bases, and 4 bases stayed unmatched. This CDR3 region has 14 residues. Germline V gene sequence: CDR1 SGHVS, CDR2 FNYEAQ. The CDR3 region is CASSQGTGVYEQYF. For the CDR3, the DNA is TGTGCCAGCAGCCAAGGGACAGGGGTCTACGAGCAGTACTTC.

The chain couples TRBV5-4 to TRBJ2-7; possible D gene TRBD1, 6 bases. This CDR3 contains 14 residues. Germline V gene data show CDR1 as SGHNT and CDR2 as YYREEE (reference sequence). Trimming pared 1 base from V and 1 base from J, leaving 9 bases between. CDR3 region: CASSLRGQSYEQYF. Here the CDR3 DNA reads TGTGCCAGCAGCTTGAGAGGACAGTCCTACGAGCAGTACTTC.

The chain is built from TRBV19 and TRBJ1-3; D is unclear. This CDR3 spans 16 amino acids. Per germline, CDR1 LNHDA and CDR2 SQIVND (reference sequence). With 8 bases removed from V and 0 bases from J, the gap between germline ends came to 17 bases. CDR3 in amino acids: CASRTQAGRSGNTIYF. CDR3 nucleotide sequence: TGTGCCAGTCGAACCCAGGCAGGCCGCTCTGGAAACACCATATATTTT.

This rearrangement joins TRBV7-7 to TRBJ2-1; tentatively, D is TRBD2 (5 bases). Germline V gene sequence: CDR1 SSHAT, CDR2 FNYEAQ (reference sequence). V was shortened by 0 bases and J by 1 base, with 10 bases between the two germline ends. The CDR3 totals 16 residues. CDR3 DNA sequence: TGTGCCAGCAGCTTAGCGCCTAGCAGATCCTACAATGAGCAGTTCTTC. It codes for CASSLAPSRSYNEQFF. Based on the CDR3 plus reference TRBV7-7 and TRBJ2-1, the full variable domain is GAGVSQSPRYKVTKRGQDVTLRCDPISSHATLYWYQQALGQGPEFLTYFNYEAQPDKSGLPSDRFSAERPEGSISTLTIQRTEQRDSAMYRCASSLAPSRSYNEQFFGPGTRLTVL.

CDR3 region: CASSPLAGLVGELFF. The CDR3 nucleotides read TGTGCCAGCAGCCCCCTGGCGGGACTAGTCGGGGAGCTGTTTTTT. This chain links TRBV27 with TRBJ2-2; 8 bases fit TRBD2. CDR1 is MNHEY, CDR2 SMNVEV, per germline (reference sequence). Trimming took 6 bases from V and 7 from J; bases not matched to a gene: 10. This CDR3 contains 15 residues.

The chain joins TRBV11-2 to TRBJ2-7, with 8 bases aligning to TRBD1. Germline-derived CDR1 and CDR2 are SGHAT and FQNNGV. The CDR3 has 15 amino acids. V lost 3 bases and J lost 5; bases outside the gene matches: 9. The CDR3: CASSLTRGRVHEQYF. Written as DNA, the CDR3 is TGTGCCAGCAGCTTGACCAGGGGGCGGGTCCACGAGCAGTACTTC.

This clone turned up a few times. The J gene is TRBJ2-3, the V gene TRBV4-2, with TRBD2 identical over 7 bases. Germline V gene data show CDR1 as LGHNA and CDR2 as YNFKEQ. The CDR3 runs 16 residues. Losses at the gene ends were 0 bases for V and 4 bases for J; bases not matched to a gene: 7. The CDR3 loop reads CASSQDVGRGADTQYF. The CDR3 DNA sequence: TGTGCCAGCAGCCAAGATGTGGGGAGGGGCGCAGATACGCAGTATTTT.

The V and J genes are TRBV10-1 and TRBJ1-4; 7 bases align to TRBD1. J was trimmed by 1 base and V by 5 bases; bases with no gene match: 13. The CDR3 length is 18 residues. Germline CDR1 is WNHNN and CDR2 is SYGVQD (reference sequence). CDR3 region: CASSSGGGDAGTNEKLFF. The CDR3 region has the DNA TGCGCCAGCAGTTCGGGAGGGGGCGACGCGGGAACTAATGAAAAACTGTTTTTT.

The chain links TRBV18 to TRBJ2-7; tentative D call: TRBD1 (8 bases). Germline V lookup: CDR1 KGHSH, CDR2 LQKENI. The germline V and J ends were trimmed by 5 bases and 3 bases, with 23 bases remaining between them. The CDR3 contains 17 residues. CDR3 DNA sequence: TGTGCCAGCTCAGGACAGGGAAGGGAACTAGCGATCTACGAGCAGTACTTC. Its protein is CASSGQGRELAIYEQYF.